Included here is one T cell receptor (beta chain) sequence, with context. The antigen is undetermined. V was cut by 4 bases and J by 0 bases, with 11 bases left in between. The germline CDR1 and CDR2 sequences are LGHDT and YNNKEL (reference sequence). The CDR3 consists of 15 residues. TCRdb itself ran the reads through MiXCR, one entry per CDR3 protein. The sample includes roughly 4,000 distinct CDR3 sequences, around 15% of them seen just once. The data were taken from a study of liver allograft versus peripheral blood T cells. At the level of the study: Peripheral blood of the recipients supplied T cell receptor repertoires that were compared with those in transplanted livers. General study points: The authors reported that T cell receptor repertoires inside liver allografts differed from those in peripheral blood.

V gene TRBV3-1 combines with J gene TRBJ2-3; D not resolved. This receptor was obtained from a human patient who had a liver transplant. Some T cells may be graft donor cells. CDR3 residues: CASSPQPYSTDTQYF. CDR3 DNA: TGTGCCAGCAGCCCCCAACCGTACAGCACAGATACGCAGTATTTT.